Presented here are 21 T cell receptor beta chains from one specimen sequenced in a study of T-cell reconstitution after alpha-beta-depleted transplantation in children. Unique molecular identifiers tagged the TCRbeta library. A single record per CDR3 protein comes from TCRdb applying MiXCR to the PCR reads. The table shows 190,000 or so distinct CDR3 sequences, with around 7% occurring only once. The sample consisted of PBMCs from the stem cell graft donor, taken from the stem cell graft. These receptor sequences come from a human donor who donated a stem cell graft to a child with Wiskott-Aldrich syndrome.

This clonotype was picked up many times. The rearrangement links TRBV12-3 or TRBV12-4 to TRBJ2-1; 15 bases are shared with TRBD2. The ends lost 5 bases at V and 6 bases at J; junction bases unmatched: 14. The CDR3 has 19 amino acids. The CDR3 nucleotides are TGTGCCAGCAGTCCGACCTGGACTAGCGGGAGGGCCAGGCGCAATGAGCAGTTCTTC. This translates into CASSPTWTSGRARRNEQFF.

This clonotype was counted many times. CDR3: CSVEIGETQYF. DNA for the CDR3: TGCAGCGTTGAGATCGGGGAGACCCAGTACTTC. The chain has TRBV29-1 and TRBJ2-5; D remains unclear. Between the trimmed V and J ends, which lost 3 bases and 5 bases, there was a span of 7 bases. The germline V gene encodes CDR1 SQVTM and CDR2 ANQGSEA. The CDR3 runs to 11 residues.

This clonotype was counted ten times or more. This rearrangement joins TRBV24-1 to TRBJ2-1; either TRBD1 or TRBD2 may supply D (5 bases each). This CDR3 is built from 13 residues. The V end was cut by 3 bases, the J end by 10 bases, with 12 bases between. Germline V CDR1 and CDR2: KGHDR, SFDVKD. CDR3 amino acids: CATSDPGTPEQFF. Written as DNA, the CDR3 is TGTGCCACCAGTGATCCCGGGACCCCCGAGCAGTTCTTC.

This clonotype was found many times. The CDR3 DNA is TGTGCCAGCAGCTTGTTAGGGGGTGAGCAGTTCTTC. This sequence encodes CASSLLGGEQFF. This chain joins TRBV11-3 and TRBJ2-1; tentatively, D is TRBD1 (6 bases). Trimming shortened V by 3 bases and J by 9 bases, and 9 bases separated the two germline ends. CDR3 size: 12 residues. CDR1 and CDR2 from the germline V gene are SGHNT and YENEEA. Using reference TRBV11-3 and TRBJ2-1 for the parts outside the CDR3, the full variable domain is EAGVVQSPRYKIIEKKQPVAFWCNPISGHNTLYWYLQNLGQGPELLIRYENEEAVDDSQLPKDRFSAERLKGVDSTLKIQPAELGDSAVYLCASSLLGGEQFFGPGTRLTVL.

This clonotype was detected many times. This sequence joins TRBV7-2 and TRBJ2-1; D unclear. Germline V CDR1 and CDR2: SGHTA, FQGNSA. V lost 1 base to trimming and J lost 5 bases, with 12 bases between them. The CDR3 runs 15 residues. This CDR3 is CASSLVAGWDNEQFF. The DNA for the CDR3 is TGTGCCAGCAGCTTAGTCGCTGGTTGGGACAATGAGCAGTTCTTC.

This clonotype turned up a few times. This chain links TRBV7-8 with TRBJ1-4; 8 bases agree with TRBD1. The length of the CDR3 is 13 residues. V lost 8 bases to trimming and J lost 3 bases; unmatched junction nucleotides: 2. The germline V gene encodes CDR1 SGHVS and CDR2 FQNEAQ. CDR3 loop: CASSDRANEKLFF. In nucleotides, the CDR3 is TGTGCCAGCTCGGACAGGGCTAATGAAAAACTGTTTTTT.

In its sample, this clonotype was seen many times. This chain joins TRBV5-1 and TRBJ2-7; D is uncertain. CDR1 SGHRS and CDR2 YFSETQ come from the germline V gene. The CDR3 sequence is 14 residues long. V was clipped by 4 bases and J by 2 bases, with 13 bases between them. Written as DNA, the CDR3 is TGCGCCAGCAGCCCTACCGGTCTCACCTACGAGCAGTACTTC. Its protein product is CASSPTGLTYEQYF.

This clonotype has a handful of counts. V is TRBV30 and J is TRBJ1-1; no reliable D call. Germline values: CDR1 GTSNPN, CDR2 SVGIG (reference sequence). The CDR3 length is 14 residues. Trimming took 4 bases from V and 1 from J, leaving 13 bases between them. CDR3 sequence (DNA): TGTGCCTGGATTATAGAGGCGTGGAACACTGAAGCTTTCTTT. This encodes CAWIIEAWNTEAFF.

This clonotype was recorded many times. The chain employs TRBV5-1 and TRBJ1-1; tentatively, D is TRBD1 (6 bases). The CDR3 extends over 14 amino acids. Trimming pared 5 bases from V and 0 bases from J, leaving 11 bases between. In germline, CDR1 is SGHRS, CDR2 YFSETQ. The CDR3 here is CASSSDRMNTEAFF. The CDR3 coding sequence is TGCGCCAGCAGTAGTGACAGGATGAACACTGAAGCTTTCTTT.

This clonotype was picked up many times. The chain employs TRBV5-1 and TRBJ2-1, with D unresolved. CDR1 is SGHRS and CDR2 is YFSETQ in the germline V gene. The CDR3 is 16 residues long. V was shortened by 0 bases and J by 4 bases, with 14 bases between the two germline ends. The CDR3 DNA reads as TGCGCCAGCAGCTTGGCCGGGCAGATTATTTACAATGAGCAGTTCTTC. The encoded protein is CASSLAGQIIYNEQFF.

Only a few counts were recorded for this clonotype. A junction end diverges from the germline sequence, so it may reflect a read error. This rearrangement joins TRBV5-1 to TRBJ2-1, with no clear D. The CDR3 contains 13 residues. Germline-derived CDR1 and CDR2 are SGHRS and YFSETQ. CDR3 sequence reads: CASSWSPYNEQFF. DNA for the CDR3: TGCGCCAGCAGCTGGTCCCCCTATAATGAGCAGTTCTTC.

This clonotype was picked up many times. This CDR3 reads CASSYRDSPLHF. CDR3 nucleotides: TGCGCCAGCAGCTACCGGGACTCACCCCTCCACTTT. The J gene is TRBJ1-6, the V gene TRBV4-1; D possibly corresponds to TRBD1 (5 bases). The V end lost 5 bases, the J end lost 10 bases, and 9 bases lay between the germline ends. CDR1 and CDR2 from the germline V gene are MGHRA and YSYEKL. This CDR3 has 12 amino acids.

This clonotype has more than one count but fewer than ten. The chain couples TRBV5-1 to TRBJ2-1; possibly TRBD2 for D (6 bases). V was shortened by 0 bases and J by 3 bases, with 16 bases between the two germline ends. Germline-derived CDR1 and CDR2 are SGHRS and YFSETQ. The CDR3 spans 17 residues. The CDR3 protein is CASSLATASAGYNEQFF. The CDR3 DNA follows: TGCGCCAGCAGCTTGGCCACAGCTAGCGCGGGCTACAATGAGCAGTTCTTC.

This clonotype was counted between two and nine times. The chain joins TRBV5-6 to TRBJ2-3, with 8 bases aligning to TRBD2. There are 15 residues in the CDR3. CDR1 and CDR2 (germline): SGHDT, YYEEEE. V dropped 0 bases and J dropped 4; count of bases not matched to a gene: 4. The CDR3 spells CASSLATGGADTQYF. In DNA, the CDR3 is TGTGCCAGCAGCTTGGCGACCGGGGGGGCAGATACGCAGTATTTT.

This clonotype was observed many times. The chain employs TRBV6-2 or TRBV6-3 and TRBJ1-2; D unresolved. V lost 3 bases, J lost 6 bases, and 11 bases lay in between. The CDR3 covers 13 residues. Germline CDR1 MNHEY, CDR2 SVGEGT. The CDR3 DNA is TGTGCCAGCAGTTATGTGGGAATCAATGGCTACACCTTC. Encoded protein: CASSYVGINGYTF.

CDR3 DNA: TGTGCCAGCTCACCATCCCCGAGACAGGGCTACGAGCAGTACTTC. Protein sequence: CASSPSPRQGYEQYF. The chain links TRBV18 to TRBJ2-7, with 7 bases aligning to TRBD1. The V segment lost 2 bases and the J segment 3 bases; nucleotides outside the gene matches: 7. CDR1 is KGHSH, CDR2 LQKENI, per germline. CDR3 size: 15 residues. Filled out from reference TRBV18 and TRBJ2-7, the complete variable domain reads NAGVMQNPRHLVRRRGQEARLRCSPMKGHSHVYWYRQLPEEGLKFMVYLQKENIIDESGMPKERFSAEFPKEGPSILRIQQVVRGDSAAYFCASSPSPRQGYEQYFGPGTRLTVT.

This clonotype was detected only a few times. The rearrangement uses TRBV25-1 and TRBJ2-7; tentatively, D is TRBD2 (6 bases). This CDR3 is 13 amino acids long. Germline CDR1 reads MGHDK; CDR2 reads SYGVNS. V was pared by 3 bases and J by 9 bases, with 15 bases between. This chain's CDR3 is CASSEQWGVRQYF. DNA for the CDR3: TGTGCCAGCAGTGAGCAGTGGGGGGTTCGGCAGTACTTC.

Only a few counts were recorded for this clonotype. V is TRBV28 and J is TRBJ2-7, with D unresolved. Germline CDR1 reads MDHEN; CDR2 reads SYDVKM. Trimming cost V 2 bases and J 7 bases, with 15 bases left between them. CDR3 length: 14 residues. The CDR3 DNA follows: TGTGCCAGCAGTTTAGTGGGTGGTGTGTGGGAGCAGTACTTC. Its translation is CASSLVGGVWEQYF.

This clonotype was observed a few times. CDR3 residues: CASSLWTSGSNQPQHF. CDR3 DNA: TGTGCCAGCAGCTTATGGACTTCTGGTAGCAATCAGCCCCAGCATTTT. The chain uses TRBV7-9 and TRBJ1-5; D unclear. V was clipped by 2 bases and J by 0 bases, with 11 bases between them. CDR1 and CDR2 (germline): SEHNR, FQNEAQ (reference sequence). This CDR3 is 16 amino acids long.

This clonotype came up many times. The rearrangement links TRBV5-1 to TRBJ2-6; TRBD1 is a possible D gene (6 bases). This CDR3 contains 13 residues. V dropped 4 bases and J dropped 7 bases, with 9 bases sitting between them. Germline V gives CDR1 SGHRS, CDR2 YFSETQ. CDR3 sequence (DNA): TGCGCCAGCAGCCCGGACAGAGCCAACGTCCTGACTTTC. Translation gives CASSPDRANVLTF.

This clonotype was observed a few times. This chain uses TRBV2 with TRBJ2-1, with 8 bases lining up with TRBD2. This CDR3 has 17 amino acids. Germline CDR1 reads SNHLY; CDR2 reads FYNNEI. V was clipped by 5 bases and J by 0 bases; unmatched bases: 9. In DNA form, the CDR3 reads TGTGCCAGCAGTCTTAGCGGGATCCCATCCTCCTACAATGAGCAGTTCTTC. Translating gives CASSLSGIPSSYNEQFF.